This T cell receptor (beta chain) emerged from a study of Ad26.COV2.S vaccination and SARS-CoV-2 variants. Overall study context: The authors gave Ad26.COV2.S intramuscularly, either once or twice 56 days apart. General observations from the study: Individuals receiving vaccine had higher spike-specific TCR breadth than placebo recipients did.

Indicated treatment: about 20 received Ad26.COV2.S at low or high dose, single or two shots; about 5 received placebo; per-sample allocation not given. At day 63 after the first vaccine or placebo injection, samples were drawn. As regards this clone: The antigen remains undetermined.

CDR3 length: 17 amino acids. Germline loops: CDR1 SGHTA, CDR2 FQGNSA. Trimming left V 8 bases short and J 0 bases short, with 21 bases between. Using immunoSEQ multiplex PCR, the repertoire was profiled, and TCRdb retains in-frame clones only, with some absent. The data hold 400,000 to 500,000 clones, with around nine tenths observed a single time. The V and J genes are TRBV7-2 and TRBJ2-3; a weak D match, TRBD2 (7 bases). This specimen was peripheral blood, taken in a trial of Ad26.COV2.S vaccine versus placebo. This TCR was sampled from a person aged 18-65 years who received the Ad26.COV2.S COVID-19 vaccine or a placebo. The CDR3 region has the DNA TGTGCCAGCCGGGGAGGGCTATCGGGGGCAAGCACAGATACGCAGTATTTT. Translated, it gives CASRGGLSGASTDTQYF.